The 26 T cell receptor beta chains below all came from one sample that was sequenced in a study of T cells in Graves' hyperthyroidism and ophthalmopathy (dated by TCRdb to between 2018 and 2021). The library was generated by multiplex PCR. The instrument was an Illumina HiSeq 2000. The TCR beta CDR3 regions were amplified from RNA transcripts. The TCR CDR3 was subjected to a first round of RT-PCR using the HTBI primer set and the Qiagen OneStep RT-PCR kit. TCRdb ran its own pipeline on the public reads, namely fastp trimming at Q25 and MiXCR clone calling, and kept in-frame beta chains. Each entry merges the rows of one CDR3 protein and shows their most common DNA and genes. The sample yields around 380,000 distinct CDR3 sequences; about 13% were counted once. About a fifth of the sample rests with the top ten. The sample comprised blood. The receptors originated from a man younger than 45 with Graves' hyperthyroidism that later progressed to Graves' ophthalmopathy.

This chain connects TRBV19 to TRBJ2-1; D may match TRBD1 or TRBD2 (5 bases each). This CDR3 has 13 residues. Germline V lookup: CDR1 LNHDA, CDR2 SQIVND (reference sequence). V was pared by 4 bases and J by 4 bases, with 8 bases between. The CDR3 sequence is CASSKRGYNEQFF. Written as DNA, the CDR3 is TGTGCCAGTAGTAAGAGGGGTTACAATGAGCAGTTCTTC. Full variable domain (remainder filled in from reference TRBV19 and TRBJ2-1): DGGITQSPKYLFRKEGQNVTLSCEQNLNHDAMYWYRQDPGQGLRLIYYSQIVNDFQKGDIAEGYSVSREKKESFPLTVTSAQKNPTAFYLCASSKRGYNEQFFGPGTRLTVL.

The CDR3 DNA sequence: TGTGCCAGCAGGACAGGGTGGGAGCAGTACTTC. Protein sequence: CASRTGWEQYF. The V call is TRBV6-2 or TRBV6-3, the J call TRBJ2-7; TRBD1 aligns across 7 bases. CDR1 and CDR2 from the germline V gene are MNHEY and SVGEGT. Losses at the gene ends were 6 bases for V and 7 bases for J; bases not matched to a gene: 3. The CDR3 consists of 11 residues.

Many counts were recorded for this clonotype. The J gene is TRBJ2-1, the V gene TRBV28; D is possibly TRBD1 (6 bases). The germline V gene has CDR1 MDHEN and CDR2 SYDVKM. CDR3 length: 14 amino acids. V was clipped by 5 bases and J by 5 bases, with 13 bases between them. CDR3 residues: CASSPRRQDNEQFF. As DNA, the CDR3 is TGTGCCAGCAGTCCAAGGCGACAGGACAATGAGCAGTTCTTC.

CDR3 sequence: CASSLVRGANYGYTF. The CDR3, as DNA: TGCGCCAGCAGCTTGGTTCGGGGGGCTAACTATGGCTACACCTTC. This sequence joins TRBV5-1 and TRBJ1-2, with D possibly TRBD1 on 5 matching bases. V lost 0 bases to trimming and J lost 0 bases, with 9 bases between them. This CDR3 contains 15 residues. CDR1 and CDR2 from the germline V gene are SGHRS and YFSETQ.

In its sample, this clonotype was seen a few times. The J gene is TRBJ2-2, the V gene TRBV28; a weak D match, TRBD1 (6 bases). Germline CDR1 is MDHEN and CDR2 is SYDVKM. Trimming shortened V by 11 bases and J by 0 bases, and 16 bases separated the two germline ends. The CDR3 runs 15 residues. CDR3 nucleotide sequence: TGTGCCGGAAAGACCAGGGGTGCGAACACCGGGGAGCTGTTTTTT. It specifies CAGKTRGANTGELFF.

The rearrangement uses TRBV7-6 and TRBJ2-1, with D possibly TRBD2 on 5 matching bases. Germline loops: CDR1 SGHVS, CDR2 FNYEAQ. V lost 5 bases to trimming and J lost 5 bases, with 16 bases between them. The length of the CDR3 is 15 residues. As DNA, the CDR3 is TGTGCCAGCAGCCCCGGACTGATACTTAACAATGAGCAGTTCTTC. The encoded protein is CASSPGLILNNEQFF.

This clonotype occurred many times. Here the CDR3 reads CASSLRSGGPDTQYF. The DNA of the CDR3 is TGTGCCAGCAGTTTACGTAGCGGGGGTCCAGATACGCAGTATTTT. V usage is TRBV12-3 or TRBV12-4 and J usage is TRBJ2-3; TRBD2 matches 9 bases. Germline trimming cut 2 bases from V and 4 bases from J; bases unmatched to any gene: 4. The CDR3 covers 15 residues.

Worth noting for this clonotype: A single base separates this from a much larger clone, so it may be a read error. CDR3 in amino acids: CAWGEAYEQYF. The DNA for the CDR3 is TGTGCCTGGGGTGAGGCCTACGAGCAGTACTTC. This chain joins TRBV30 and TRBJ2-7; D uncertain. Trimming stripped 5 bases from V and 2 bases from J, with 7 bases between. Germline-derived CDR1 and CDR2 are GTSNPN and SVGIG (reference sequence). This CDR3 has 11 residues.

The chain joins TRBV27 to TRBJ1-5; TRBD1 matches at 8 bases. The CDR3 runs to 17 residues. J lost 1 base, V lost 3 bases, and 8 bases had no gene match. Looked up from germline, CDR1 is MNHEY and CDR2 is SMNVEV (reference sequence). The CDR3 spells CASSFLRGRGSNQPQHF. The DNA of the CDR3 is TGTGCCAGCAGTTTCCTCAGGGGGCGCGGGAGCAATCAGCCCCAGCATTTT.

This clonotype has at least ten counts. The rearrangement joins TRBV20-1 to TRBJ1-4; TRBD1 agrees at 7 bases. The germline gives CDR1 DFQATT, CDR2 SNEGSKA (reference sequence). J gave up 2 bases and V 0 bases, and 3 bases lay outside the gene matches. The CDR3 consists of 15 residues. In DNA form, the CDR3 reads TGCAGTGCTAGAGATCCGGGACAGACTAATGAAAAACTGTTTTTT. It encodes CSARDPGQTNEKLFF.

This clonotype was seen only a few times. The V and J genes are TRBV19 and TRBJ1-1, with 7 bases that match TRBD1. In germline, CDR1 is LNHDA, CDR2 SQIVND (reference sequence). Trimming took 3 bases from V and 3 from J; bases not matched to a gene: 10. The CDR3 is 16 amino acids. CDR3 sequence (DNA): TGTGCCAGTAGTATGCCTTTTGGAGGGGGCCACACTGAAGCTTTCTTT. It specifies CASSMPFGGGHTEAFF.

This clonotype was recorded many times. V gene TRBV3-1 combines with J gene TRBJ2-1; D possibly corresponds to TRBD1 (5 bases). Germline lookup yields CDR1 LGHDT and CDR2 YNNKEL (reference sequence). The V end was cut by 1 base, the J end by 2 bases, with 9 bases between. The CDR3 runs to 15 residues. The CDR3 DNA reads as TGTGCCAGCAGCCAAGGGACACGGACCTACAATGAGCAGTTCTTC. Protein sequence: CASSQGTRTYNEQFF.

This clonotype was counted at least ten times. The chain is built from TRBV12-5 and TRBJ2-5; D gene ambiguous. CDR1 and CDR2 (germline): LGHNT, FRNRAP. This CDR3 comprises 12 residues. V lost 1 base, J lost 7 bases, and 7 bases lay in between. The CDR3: CASGLDSGTQYF. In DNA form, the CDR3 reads TGTGCTAGTGGTTTGGACTCGGGGACCCAGTACTTC. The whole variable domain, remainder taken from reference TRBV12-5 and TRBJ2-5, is DARVTQTPRHKVTEMGQEVTMRCQPILGHNTVFWYRQTMMQGLELLAYFRNRAPLDDSGMPKDRFSAEMPDATLATLKIQPSEPRDSAVYFCASGLDSGTQYFGPGTRLLVL.

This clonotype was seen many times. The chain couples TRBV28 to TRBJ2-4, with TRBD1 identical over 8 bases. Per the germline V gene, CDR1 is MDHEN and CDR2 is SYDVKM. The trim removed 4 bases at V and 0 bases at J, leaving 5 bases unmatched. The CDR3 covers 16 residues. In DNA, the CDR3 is TGTGCCAGCAGTTCTCGTCAGGGGGCAGCCAAAAACATTCAGTACTTC. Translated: CASSSRQGAAKNIQYF.

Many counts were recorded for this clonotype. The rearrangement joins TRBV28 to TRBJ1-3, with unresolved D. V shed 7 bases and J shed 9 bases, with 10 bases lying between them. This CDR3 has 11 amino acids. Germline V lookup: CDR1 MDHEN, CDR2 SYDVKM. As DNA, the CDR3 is TGTGCCAGCACATGGATTGGCACCATATATTTT. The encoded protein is CASTWIGTIYF.

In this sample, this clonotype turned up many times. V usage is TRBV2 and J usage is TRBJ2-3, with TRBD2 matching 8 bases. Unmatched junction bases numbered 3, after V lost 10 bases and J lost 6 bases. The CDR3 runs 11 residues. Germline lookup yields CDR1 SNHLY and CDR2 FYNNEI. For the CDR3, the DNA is TGTGCCATCCTAGCGGGCGATACGCAGTATTTT. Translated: CAILAGDTQYF.

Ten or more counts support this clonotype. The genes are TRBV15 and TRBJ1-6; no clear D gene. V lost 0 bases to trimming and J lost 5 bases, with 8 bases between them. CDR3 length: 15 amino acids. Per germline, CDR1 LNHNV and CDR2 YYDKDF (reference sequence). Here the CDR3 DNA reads TGTGCCACCAGCAGAGATTGGGCAGATAATTCACCCCTCCACTTT. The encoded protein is CATSRDWADNSPLHF.

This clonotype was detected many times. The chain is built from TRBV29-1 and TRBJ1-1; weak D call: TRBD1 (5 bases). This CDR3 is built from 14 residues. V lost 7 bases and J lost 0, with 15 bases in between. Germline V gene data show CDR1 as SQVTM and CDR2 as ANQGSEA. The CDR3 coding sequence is TGCAGCGGTACTTTGGACACCATGAACACTGAAGCTTTCTTT. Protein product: CSGTLDTMNTEAFF.

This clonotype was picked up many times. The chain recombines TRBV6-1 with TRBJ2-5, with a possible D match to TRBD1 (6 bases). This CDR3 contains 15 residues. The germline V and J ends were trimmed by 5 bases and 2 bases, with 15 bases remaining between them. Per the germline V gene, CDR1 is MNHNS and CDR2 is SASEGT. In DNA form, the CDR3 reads TGTGCCAGCAGTCCCCAGACAGGCACACAAGAGACCCAGTACTTC. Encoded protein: CASSPQTGTQETQYF.

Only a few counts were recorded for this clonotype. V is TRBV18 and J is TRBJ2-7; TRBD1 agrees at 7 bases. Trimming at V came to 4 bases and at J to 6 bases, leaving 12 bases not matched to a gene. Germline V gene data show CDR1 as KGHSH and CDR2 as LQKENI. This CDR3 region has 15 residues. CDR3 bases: TGTGCCAGCTCACGAATCGACAGGGTCCCCTCCGAGCAGTACTTC. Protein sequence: CASSRIDRVPSEQYF. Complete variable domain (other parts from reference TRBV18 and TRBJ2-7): NAGVMQNPRHLVRRRGQEARLRCSPMKGHSHVYWYRQLPEEGLKFMVYLQKENIIDESGMPKERFSAEFPKEGPSILRIQQVVRGDSAAYFCASSRIDRVPSEQYFGPGTRLTVT.

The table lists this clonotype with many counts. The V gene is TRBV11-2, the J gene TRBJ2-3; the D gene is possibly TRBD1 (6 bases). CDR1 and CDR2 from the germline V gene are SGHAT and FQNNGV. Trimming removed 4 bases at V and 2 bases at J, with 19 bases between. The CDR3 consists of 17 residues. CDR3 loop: CASSSPAGQPLTDTQYF. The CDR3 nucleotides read TGTGCCAGCAGCTCTCCGGCCGGACAGCCACTCACAGATACGCAGTATTTT.

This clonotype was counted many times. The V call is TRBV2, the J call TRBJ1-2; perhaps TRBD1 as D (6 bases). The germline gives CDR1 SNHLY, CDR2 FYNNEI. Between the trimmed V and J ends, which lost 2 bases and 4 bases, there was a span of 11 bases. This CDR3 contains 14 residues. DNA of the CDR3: TGTGCCAGCAGTGAACATCGAGGGGGCTATGGCTACACCTTC. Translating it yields CASSEHRGGYGYTF.

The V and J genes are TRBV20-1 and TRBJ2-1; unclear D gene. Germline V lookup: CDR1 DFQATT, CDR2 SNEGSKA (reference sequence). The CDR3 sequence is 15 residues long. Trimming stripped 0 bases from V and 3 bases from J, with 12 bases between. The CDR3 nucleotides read TGCAGTGCTAGAGAAGAAAAGTGGGGCTACAATGAGCAGTTCTTC. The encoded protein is CSAREEKWGYNEQFF.

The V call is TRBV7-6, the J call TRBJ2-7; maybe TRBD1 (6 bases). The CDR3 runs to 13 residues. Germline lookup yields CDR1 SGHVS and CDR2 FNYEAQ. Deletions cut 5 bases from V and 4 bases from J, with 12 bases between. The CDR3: CASSHHREYEQYF. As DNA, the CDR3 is TGTGCCAGCAGCCACCACAGGGAGTACGAGCAGTACTTC.

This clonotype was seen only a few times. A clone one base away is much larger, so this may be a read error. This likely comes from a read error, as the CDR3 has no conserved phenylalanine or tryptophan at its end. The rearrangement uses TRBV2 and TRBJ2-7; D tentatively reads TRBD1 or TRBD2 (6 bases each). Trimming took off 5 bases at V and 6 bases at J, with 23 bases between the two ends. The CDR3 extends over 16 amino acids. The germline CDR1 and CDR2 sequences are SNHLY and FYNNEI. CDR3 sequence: CASSWGPGEGELEQYL. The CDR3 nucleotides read TGTGCCAGCAGTTGGGGGCCGGGGGAAGGGGAGCTCGAGCAGTACCTC.

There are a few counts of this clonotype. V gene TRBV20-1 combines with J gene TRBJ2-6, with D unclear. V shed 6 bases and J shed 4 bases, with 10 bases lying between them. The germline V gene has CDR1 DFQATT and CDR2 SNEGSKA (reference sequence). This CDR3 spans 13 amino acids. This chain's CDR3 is CSARSRGANVLTF. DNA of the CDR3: TGCAGTGCCCGCTCCCGGGGGGCCAACGTCCTGACTTTC.